This TCR beta chain was observed in a study of T cell responses to AZD1222 COVID-19 vaccine. Study-wide results and caveats: Breadth and depth of Spike-specific TCRs rose after two AZD1222 doses. Without day 14 samples, only post-peak T cell repertoires were studied. Clonal diversity was possibly underestimated, and white British individuals and females predominated among donors. Baseline seropositivity characterized only a handful of AZD1222 recipients.

This table comes from immunoSEQ multiplex PCR, and its TCRdb copy is limited to in-frame clones, with some not included. The table has 130,000 or so clones, 80% to 95% seen once. Germline CDR1 and CDR2: MDHEN and SYDVKM. V was pared by 11 bases and J by 3 bases, with 13 bases between. The CDR3 length is 13 residues. A note on this clone: The target antigen is unknown.

Sequencing was performed on peripheral blood, taken 28 days after the second AZD1222 dose. The chain is built from TRBV28 and TRBJ1-4; tentative D call: TRBD1 (5 bases). The receptor's source is an adult who received the AZD1222 COVID-19 vaccine. CDR3 in amino acids: CAGCKQANEKLFF. As DNA, the CDR3 is TGTGCCGGTTGTAAACAGGCTAATGAAAAACTGTTTTTT.